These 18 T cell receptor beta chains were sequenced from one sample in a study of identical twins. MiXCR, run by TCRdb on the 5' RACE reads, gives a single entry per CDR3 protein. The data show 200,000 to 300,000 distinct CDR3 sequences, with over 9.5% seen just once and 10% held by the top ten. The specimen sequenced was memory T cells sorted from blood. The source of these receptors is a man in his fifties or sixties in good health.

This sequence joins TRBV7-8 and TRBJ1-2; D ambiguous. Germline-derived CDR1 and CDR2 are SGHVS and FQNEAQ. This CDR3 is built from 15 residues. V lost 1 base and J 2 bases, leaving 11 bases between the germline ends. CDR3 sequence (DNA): TGTGCCAGCAGCTTAGGGGCCCAAGGAAACTATGGCTACACCTTC. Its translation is CASSLGAQGNYGYTF.

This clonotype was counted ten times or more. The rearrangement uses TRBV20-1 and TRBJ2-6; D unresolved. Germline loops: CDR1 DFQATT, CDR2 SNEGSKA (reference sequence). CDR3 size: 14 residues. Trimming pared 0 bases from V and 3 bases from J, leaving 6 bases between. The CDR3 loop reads CSARDINGANVLTF. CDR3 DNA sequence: TGCAGTGCTAGAGACATCAATGGGGCCAACGTCCTGACTTTC.

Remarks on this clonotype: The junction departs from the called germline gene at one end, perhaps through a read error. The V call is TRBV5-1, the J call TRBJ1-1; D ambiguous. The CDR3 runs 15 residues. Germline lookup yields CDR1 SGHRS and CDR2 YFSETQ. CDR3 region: CASSLAAHLNTEAFF. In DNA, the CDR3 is TGCGCCAGCAGCTTGGCCGCACACTTGAATACTGAAGCTTTCTTT.

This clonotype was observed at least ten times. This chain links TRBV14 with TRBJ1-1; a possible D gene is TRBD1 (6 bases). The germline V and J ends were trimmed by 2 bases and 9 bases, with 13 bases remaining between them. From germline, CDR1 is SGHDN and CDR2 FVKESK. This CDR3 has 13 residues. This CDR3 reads CASSQRTGTKAFF. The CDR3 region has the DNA TGTGCCAGCAGCCAACGTACCGGGACAAAAGCTTTCTTT. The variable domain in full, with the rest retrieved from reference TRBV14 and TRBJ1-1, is EAGVTQFPSHSVIEKGQTVTLRCDPISGHDNLYWYRRVMGKEIKFLLHFVKESKQDESGMPNNRFLAERTGGTYSTLKVQPAELEDSGVYFCASSQRTGTKAFFGQGTRLTVV.

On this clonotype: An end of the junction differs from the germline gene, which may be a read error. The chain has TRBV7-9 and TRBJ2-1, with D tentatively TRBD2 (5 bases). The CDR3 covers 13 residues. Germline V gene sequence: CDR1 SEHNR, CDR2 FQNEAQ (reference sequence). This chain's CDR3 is CASSLEVDRRGNF. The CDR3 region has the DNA TGTGCCAGCAGCTTAGAGGTGGACCGACGGGGAAACTTC.

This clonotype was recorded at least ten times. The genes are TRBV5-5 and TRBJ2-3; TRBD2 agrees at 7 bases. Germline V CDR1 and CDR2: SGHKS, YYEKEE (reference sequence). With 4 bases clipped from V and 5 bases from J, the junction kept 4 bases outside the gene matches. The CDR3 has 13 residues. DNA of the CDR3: TGTGCCAGCAGCCTGGGAGGGGTAGATACGCAGTATTTT. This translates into CASSLGGVDTQYF. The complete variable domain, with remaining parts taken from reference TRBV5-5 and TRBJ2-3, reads DAGVTQSPTHLIKTRGQQVTLRCSPISGHKSVSWYQQVLGQGPQFIFQYYEKEERGRGNFPDRFSARQFPNYSSELNVNALLLGDSALYLCASSLGGVDTQYFGPGTRLTVL.

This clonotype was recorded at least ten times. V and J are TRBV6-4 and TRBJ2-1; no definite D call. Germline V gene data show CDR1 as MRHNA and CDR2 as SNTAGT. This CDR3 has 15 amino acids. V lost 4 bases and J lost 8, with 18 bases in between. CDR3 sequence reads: CASSAEQGRFDEQFF. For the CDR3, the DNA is TGTGCCAGCAGTGCGGAACAAGGAAGGTTCGATGAGCAGTTCTTC.

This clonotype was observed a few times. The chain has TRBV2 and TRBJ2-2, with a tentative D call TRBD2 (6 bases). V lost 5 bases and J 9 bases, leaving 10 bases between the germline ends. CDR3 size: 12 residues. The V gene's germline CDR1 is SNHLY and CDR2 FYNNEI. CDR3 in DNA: TGTGCCAGCAGTTCGAGCGGGCGGGAGCTGTTTTTT. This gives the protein CASSSSGRELFF.

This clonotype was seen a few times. The DNA for the CDR3 is TGCAGTGCTAGGTGGGGGATTCAAAGCTACGAGCAGTACTTC. The encoded protein is CSARWGIQSYEQYF. The gene calls are TRBV20-1 and TRBJ2-7; the D gene could be TRBD1 or TRBD2 (5 bases each). V was clipped by 3 bases and J by 3 bases, with 15 bases between them. The CDR3 is 14 residues long. Germline V CDR1 and CDR2: DFQATT, SNEGSKA (reference sequence).

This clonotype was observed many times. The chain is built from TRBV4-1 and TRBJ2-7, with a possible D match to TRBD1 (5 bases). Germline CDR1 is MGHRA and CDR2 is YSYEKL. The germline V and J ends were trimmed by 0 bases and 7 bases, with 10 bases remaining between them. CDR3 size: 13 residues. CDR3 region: CASSQEGLGEQYF. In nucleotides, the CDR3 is TGCGCCAGCAGCCAAGAGGGGCTGGGGGAGCAGTACTTC.

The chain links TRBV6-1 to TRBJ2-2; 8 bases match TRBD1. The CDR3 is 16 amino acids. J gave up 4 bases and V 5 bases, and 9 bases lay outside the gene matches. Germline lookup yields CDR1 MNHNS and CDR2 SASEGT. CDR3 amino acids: CASSRPTGALTGELFF. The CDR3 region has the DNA TGTGCCAGCAGTCGACCGACAGGGGCCCTCACCGGGGAGCTGTTTTTT.

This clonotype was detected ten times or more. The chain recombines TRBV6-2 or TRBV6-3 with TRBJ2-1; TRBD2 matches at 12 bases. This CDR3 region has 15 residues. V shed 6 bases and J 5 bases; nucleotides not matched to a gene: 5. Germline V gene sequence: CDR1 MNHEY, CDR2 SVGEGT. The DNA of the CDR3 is TGTGCCAGCAGACCCACTAGCGGGGGGAACAATGAGCAGTTCTTC. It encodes CASRPTSGGNNEQFF.

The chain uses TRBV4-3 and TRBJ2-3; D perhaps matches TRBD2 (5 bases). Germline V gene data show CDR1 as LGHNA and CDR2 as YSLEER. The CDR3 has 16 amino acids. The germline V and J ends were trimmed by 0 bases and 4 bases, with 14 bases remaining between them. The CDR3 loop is CASSQDFGVGPDTQYF. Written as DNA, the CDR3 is TGCGCCAGCAGCCAAGATTTCGGGGTTGGACCAGATACGCAGTATTTT.

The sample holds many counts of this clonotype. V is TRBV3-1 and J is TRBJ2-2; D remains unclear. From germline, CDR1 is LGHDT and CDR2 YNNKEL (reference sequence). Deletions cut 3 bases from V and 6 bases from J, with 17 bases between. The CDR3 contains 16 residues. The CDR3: CASSHNPGGVAGELFF. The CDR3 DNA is TGTGCCAGCAGCCACAACCCCGGCGGCGTGGCCGGGGAGCTGTTTTTT.

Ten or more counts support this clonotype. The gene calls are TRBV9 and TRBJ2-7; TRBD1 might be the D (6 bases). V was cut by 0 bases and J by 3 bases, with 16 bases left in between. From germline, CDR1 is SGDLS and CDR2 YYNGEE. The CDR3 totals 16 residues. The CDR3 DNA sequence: TGTGCCAGCAGCGTAGCTCCGACAGGACCGTACTACGAGCAGTACTTC. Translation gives CASSVAPTGPYYEQYF.

Written as DNA, the CDR3 is TGCGCCAGCAGCCCAGACAGGGCGGATAATGAAAAACTGTTTTTT. Protein sequence: CASSPDRADNEKLFF. V is TRBV4-1 and J is TRBJ1-4; 7 nucleotides align to TRBD1. The CDR3 runs to 15 residues. The germline gives CDR1 MGHRA, CDR2 YSYEKL. V lost 4 bases and J lost 4; bases outside the gene matches: 6.

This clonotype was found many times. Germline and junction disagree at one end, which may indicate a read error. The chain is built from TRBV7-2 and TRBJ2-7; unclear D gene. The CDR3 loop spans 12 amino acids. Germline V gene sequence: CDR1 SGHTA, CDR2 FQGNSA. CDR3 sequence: CASSLVPYEQYF. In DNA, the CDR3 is TGCGCCAGCAGCTTGGTACCCTACGAGCAGTACTTC.

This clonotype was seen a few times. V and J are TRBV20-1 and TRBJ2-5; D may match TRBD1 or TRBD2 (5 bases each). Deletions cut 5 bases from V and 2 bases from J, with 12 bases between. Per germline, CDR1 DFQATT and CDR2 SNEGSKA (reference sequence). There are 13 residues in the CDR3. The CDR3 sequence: CSAYRDQQETQYF. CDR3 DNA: TGCAGTGCTTACCGGGACCAACAAGAGACCCAGTACTTC.